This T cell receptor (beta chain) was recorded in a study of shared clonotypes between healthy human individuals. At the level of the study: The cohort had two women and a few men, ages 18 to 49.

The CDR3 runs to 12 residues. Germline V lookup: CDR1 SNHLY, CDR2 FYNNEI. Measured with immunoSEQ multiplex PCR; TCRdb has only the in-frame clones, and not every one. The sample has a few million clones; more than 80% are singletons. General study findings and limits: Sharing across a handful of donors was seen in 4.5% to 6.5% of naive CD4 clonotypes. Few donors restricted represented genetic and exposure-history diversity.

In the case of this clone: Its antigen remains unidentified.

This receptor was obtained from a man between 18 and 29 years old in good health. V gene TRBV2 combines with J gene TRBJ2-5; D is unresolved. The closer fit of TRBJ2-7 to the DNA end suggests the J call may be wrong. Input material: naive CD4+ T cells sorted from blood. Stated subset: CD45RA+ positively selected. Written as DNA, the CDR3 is TGTGCCACCTCTTCTACGGAATACGAGCAGTACTTC. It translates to CATSSTEYEQYF.